A single TCR beta chain is shown here with its context. Its antigen is not known. This record comes from a study of a mutant IDH1 vaccine in newly diagnosed glioma. CDR1 and CDR2 (germline): SQVTM, ANQGSEA. V lost 3 bases, J lost 0 bases, and 1 base stayed unmatched. There are 13 residues in the CDR3. Time point of the sample: week 11, during vaccination. The content of each vaccine dose was 300 ug of mutant IDH1 20-mer peptide, and topical imiquimod accompanied it. Assay used: immunoSEQ multiplex PCR; TCRdb lists only in-frame clones, some missing. This sample has 110,000 or so clones, with roughly nine tenths found just once.

The specimen was PBMCs, collected from a glioma patient whose treatment included an IDH1 peptide vaccine. This TCR was recovered from a woman between 45 and 60 years old with glioma. The chain employs TRBV29-1 and TRBJ2-7; 8 positions agree with TRBD1. CDR3 DNA: TGCAGCGTTGAGGGACAGGCCTCCTACGAGCAGTACTTC. It translates to CSVEGQASYEQYF.